This T cell receptor beta chain emerged from a study of T cell repertoires in cytomegalovirus infection. Study results and limitations: HLA-C-restricted CMV-specific TCR beta clonotypes prevailed in the ex vivo response.

As concerns this clonotype: What it binds is not known.

TCRdb re-called the reads with MiXCR, one entry per CDR3 protein. Among 900,000 to 950,000 distinct CDR3 sequences listed, around 32% were seen once. Germline loops: CDR1 SEHNR, CDR2 FQNEAQ (reference sequence). The CDR3 consists of 16 residues. With 4 bases clipped from V and 5 bases from J, the junction kept 10 bases outside the gene matches. This rearrangement joins TRBV7-9 to TRBJ2-3, with TRBD2 matching 9 bases. The source is a human donor in good health (CMV status not recorded). Some clones in this sample may be carry-over from other donors' samples. Sequenced material: cultured CD8+ T cells from PBMCs, taken from culture after CMV antigen stimulation. CDR3 coding DNA: TGTGCCAGCAGCTCCATTGGACTAGCGAACCGAGATACGCAGTATTTT. This encodes CASSSIGLANRDTQYF.